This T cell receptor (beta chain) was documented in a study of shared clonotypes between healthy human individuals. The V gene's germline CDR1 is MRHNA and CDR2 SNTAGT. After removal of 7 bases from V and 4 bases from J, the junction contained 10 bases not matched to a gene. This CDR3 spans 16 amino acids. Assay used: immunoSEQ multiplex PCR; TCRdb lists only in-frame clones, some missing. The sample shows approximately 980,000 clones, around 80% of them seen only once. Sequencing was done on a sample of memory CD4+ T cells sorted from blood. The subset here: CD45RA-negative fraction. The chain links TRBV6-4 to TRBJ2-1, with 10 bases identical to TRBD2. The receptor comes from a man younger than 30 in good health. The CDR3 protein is CASTIAGTSEYNEQFF. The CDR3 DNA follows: TGTGCCAGCACTATAGCCGGGACTAGCGAATACAATGAGCAGTTCTTC.